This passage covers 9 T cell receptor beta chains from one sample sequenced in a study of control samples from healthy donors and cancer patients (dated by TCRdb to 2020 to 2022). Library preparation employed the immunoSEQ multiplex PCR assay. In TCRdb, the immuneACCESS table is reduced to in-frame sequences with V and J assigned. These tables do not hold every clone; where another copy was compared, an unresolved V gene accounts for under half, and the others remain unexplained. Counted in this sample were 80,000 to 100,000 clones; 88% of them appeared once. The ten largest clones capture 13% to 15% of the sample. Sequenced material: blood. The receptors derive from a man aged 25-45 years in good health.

The CDR3 sequence is CATSDLAGVEQYF. DNA of the CDR3: TGTGCCACCAGTGACCTAGCGGGAGTTGAGCAGTACTTC. V usage is TRBV24-1 and J usage is TRBJ2-7; 10 nucleotides agree with TRBD2. Germline values: CDR1 KGHDR, CDR2 SFDVKD. Germline trimming cut 4 bases from V and 7 bases from J; bases unmatched to any gene: 3. The CDR3 loop spans 13 amino acids.

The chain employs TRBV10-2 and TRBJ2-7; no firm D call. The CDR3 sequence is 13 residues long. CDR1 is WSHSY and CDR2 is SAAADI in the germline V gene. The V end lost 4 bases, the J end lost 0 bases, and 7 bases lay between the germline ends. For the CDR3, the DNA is TGCGCCAGCAGTGCCCGCCGCTCCTACGAGCAGTACTTC. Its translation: CASSARRSYEQYF.

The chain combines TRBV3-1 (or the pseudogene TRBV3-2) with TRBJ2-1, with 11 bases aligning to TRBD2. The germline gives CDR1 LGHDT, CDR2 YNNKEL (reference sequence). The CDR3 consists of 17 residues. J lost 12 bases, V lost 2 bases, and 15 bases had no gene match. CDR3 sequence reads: CASSQLVAGGPVGGQFF. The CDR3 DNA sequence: TGTGCCAGCAGCCAATTAGTAGCGGGAGGGCCCGTTGGTGGGCAGTTCTTC.

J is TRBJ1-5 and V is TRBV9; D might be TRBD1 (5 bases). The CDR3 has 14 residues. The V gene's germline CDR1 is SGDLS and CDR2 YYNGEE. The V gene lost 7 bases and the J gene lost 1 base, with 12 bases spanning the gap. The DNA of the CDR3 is TGTGCCAGCGGGATGGGGGTAAGCAATCAGCCCCAGCATTTT. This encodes CASGMGVSNQPQHF.

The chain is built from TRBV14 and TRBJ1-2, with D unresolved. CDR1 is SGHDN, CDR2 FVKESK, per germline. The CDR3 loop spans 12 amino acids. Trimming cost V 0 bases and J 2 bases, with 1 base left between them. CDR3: CASSQENYGYTF. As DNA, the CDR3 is TGTGCCAGCAGCCAAGAAAACTATGGCTACACCTTC.

The CDR3 DNA reads as TGTGCCACCAGGTCGGGGGTCTCCTACAATGAGCAGTTCTTC. It yields the protein CATRSGVSYNEQFF. The chain couples TRBV24-1 to TRBJ2-1; maybe TRBD2 (6 bases). This CDR3 has 14 residues. Germline CDR1 is KGHDR and CDR2 is SFDVKD. V lost 7 bases and J lost 0, with 9 bases in between.

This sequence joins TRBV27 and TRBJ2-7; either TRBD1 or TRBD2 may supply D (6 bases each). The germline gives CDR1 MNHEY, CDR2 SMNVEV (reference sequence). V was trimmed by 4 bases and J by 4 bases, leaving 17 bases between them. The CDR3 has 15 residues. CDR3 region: CASSWGAAAPYEQYF. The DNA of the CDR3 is TGTGCCAGCAGTTGGGGGGCGGCGGCCCCATACGAGCAGTACTTC.

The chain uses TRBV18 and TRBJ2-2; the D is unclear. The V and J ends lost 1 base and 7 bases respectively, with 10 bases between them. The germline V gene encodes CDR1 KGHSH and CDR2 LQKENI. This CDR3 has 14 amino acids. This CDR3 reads CASSPLLRGGELFF. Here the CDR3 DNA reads TGTGCCAGCTCACCACTTTTGCGCGGCGGGGAGCTGTTTTTT.

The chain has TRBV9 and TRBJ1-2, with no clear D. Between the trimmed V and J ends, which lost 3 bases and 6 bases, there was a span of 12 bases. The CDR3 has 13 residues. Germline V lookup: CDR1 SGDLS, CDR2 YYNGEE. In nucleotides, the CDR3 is TGTGCCAGCAGCGCGGCTATAGTCGATGGCTACACCTTC. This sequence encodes CASSAAIVDGYTF.